A selection of T cell receptor beta chains follows, all from one sample in a study of T cell changes during pregnancy in multiple sclerosis. Here immunoSEQ multiplex PCR was the method, and the copy in TCRdb shows in-frame clones only, minus some. The sample contains about 93,000 clones, 92% of which appear only once. The sample in question was peripheral blood, obtained after pregnancy. The source of these receptors is a female donor with multiple sclerosis, enrolled in a pregnancy study. Both conserved end residues are part of each CDR3. The order of the fields is J gene, clone size, V gene, D gene, CDR3 protein, CDR3 DNA. A D gene is named only where the DNA matches it firmly. Rows may omit the clone size; those that give it use once, few, many or a size class.

>TRBJ1-1|NA|TRBV7-8|NA
CASSLTQGPNTEAFF
TGTGCCAGCAGCTTAACTCAGGGGCCTAACACTGAAGCTTTCTTT
>TRBJ1-2|NA|TRBV6-6|NA
CASSDTGYAGYTF
TGTGCCAGCAGCGATACAGGGTATGCTGGCTACACCTTC
>TRBJ1-2|NA|TRBV9|NA
CASSVAPQGRLSYGYTF
TGTGCCAGCAGCGTAGCCCCCCAGGGGAGACTAAGCTATGGCTACACCTTC
>TRBJ2-7|NA|TRBV29-1|TRBD1
CSARTGGSEQYF
TGCAGCGCACGGACAGGGGGCAGCGAGCAGTACTTC
>TRBJ1-1|once|TRBV5-6|TRBD1
CASSLGQVEAFF
TGTGCCAGCAGCTTAGGACAGGTGGAAGCTTTCTTT
>TRBJ1-4|NA|TRBV25-1|TRBD1
CASSEIDRDGEKLFF
TGTGCCAGCAGTGAAATCGACAGGGACGGGGAAAAACTGTTTTTT
>TRBJ1-3|NA|TRBV6-1|NA
CAIQDRTFSGNTIYF
TGTGCCATCCAAGACAGGACTTTCTCTGGAAACACCATATATTTT
>TRBJ2-2|NA|TRBV4-3|NA
CASSHLRASGELFF
TGCGCCAGCAGCCATCTGAGGGCTTCCGGGGAGCTGTTTTTT
>TRBJ1-1|NA|TRBV7-2|NA
CASSLGKRGKNTEAFF
TGTGCCAGCAGCTTAGGGAAACGGGGGAAGAACACTGAAGCTTTCTTT
>TRBJ2-7|NA|TRBV7-8|TRBD1
CASSSPGTGVRGEQYF
TGTGCCAGCAGCTCCCCCGGGACAGGGGTGAGAGGCGAGCAGTACTTC
>TRBJ1-1|NA|TRBV27|NA
CASSLKGPYTEAFF
TGTGCCAGCAGTTTAAAGGGGCCGTACACTGAAGCTTTCTTT
>TRBJ1-1|NA|TRBV15|NA
CATSRTGNTEAFF
TGTGCCACCAGCAGAACAGGAAACACTGAAGCTTTCTTT
>TRBJ2-7|NA|TRBV5-4|TRBD1
CASSERQGGALWEQYF
TGTGCCAGCAGCGAGCGACAGGGGGGGGCCCTTTGGGAGCAGTACTTC
>TRBJ2-1|few|TRBV14|NA
CAPAANNEQFF
TGTGCCCCGGCGGCGAACAATGAGCAGTTCTTC
>TRBJ1-4|NA|TRBV11-2|NA
CASSLDGLSNEKLFF
TGTGCCAGCAGCTTAGATGGACTTAGCAATGAAAAACTGTTTTTT
>TRBJ1-4|NA|TRBV6-5|NA
CASPVRGSGF
TGTGCCAGCCCCGTTCGGGGGTCGGGTTTT
>TRBJ1-5|NA|TRBV19|TRBD1
CASTDGTDRGYQPQHF
TGTGCCAGTACGGACGGGACGGACAGGGGTTATCAGCCCCAGCATTTT
>TRBJ1-2|NA|TRBV27|NA
CASSVGLTEGYTF
TGTGCCAGCAGTGTGGGCCTTACCGAGGGCTACACCTTC
>TRBJ1-1|once|TRBV6-1|TRBD1
CASREGTGNTEAFF
TGTGCCAGCAGGGAAGGGACAGGTAACACTGAAGCTTTCTTT
>TRBJ2-1|NA|TRBV19|NA
CASRYSSSYNEQFF
TGTGCCAGTAGATACAGTAGCTCCTACAATGAGCAGTTCTTC
>TRBJ2-2|once|TRBV27|NA
CASSFDWLSGTGELFF
TGTGCCAGCAGTTTCGACTGGTTGAGTGGGACCGGGGAGCTGTTTTTT
>TRBJ1-4|NA|TRBV30|TRBD1
CAWSVQGASEKLFF
TGTGCCTGGAGTGTACAGGGGGCGAGTGAAAAACTGTTTTTT
>TRBJ1-2|NA|TRBV6-5|NA
CASSPHRQANYGYTF
TGTGCCAGCAGTCCGCACCGGCAGGCTAACTATGGCTACACCTTC
>TRBJ2-1|NA|TRBV6-4|TRBD1
CATQDRDNEQFF
TGTGCCACCCAGGACAGGGACAATGAGCAGTTCTTC